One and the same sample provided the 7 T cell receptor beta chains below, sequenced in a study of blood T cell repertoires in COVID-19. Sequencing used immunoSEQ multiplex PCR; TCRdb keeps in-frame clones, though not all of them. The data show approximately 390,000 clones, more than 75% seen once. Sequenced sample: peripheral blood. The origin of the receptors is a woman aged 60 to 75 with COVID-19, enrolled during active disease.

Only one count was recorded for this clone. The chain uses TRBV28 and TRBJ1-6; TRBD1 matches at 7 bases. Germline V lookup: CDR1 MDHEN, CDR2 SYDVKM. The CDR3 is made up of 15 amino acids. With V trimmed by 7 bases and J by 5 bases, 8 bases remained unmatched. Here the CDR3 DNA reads TGTGCCAGCAAACCACCGGACAGGCATAATTCACCCCTCCACTTT. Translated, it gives CASKPPDRHNSPLHF.

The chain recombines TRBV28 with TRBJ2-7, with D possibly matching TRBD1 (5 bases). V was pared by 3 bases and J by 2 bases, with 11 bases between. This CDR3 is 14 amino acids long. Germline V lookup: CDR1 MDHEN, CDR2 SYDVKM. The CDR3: CASSFQGRTYEQYF. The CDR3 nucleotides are TGTGCCAGCAGTTTTCAGGGCCGGACCTACGAGCAGTACTTC.

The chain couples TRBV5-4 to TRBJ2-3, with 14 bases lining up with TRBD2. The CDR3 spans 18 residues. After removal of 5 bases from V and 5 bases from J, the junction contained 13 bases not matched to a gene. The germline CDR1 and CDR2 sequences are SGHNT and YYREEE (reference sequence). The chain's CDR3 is CASSLKWTSGGSLDTQYF. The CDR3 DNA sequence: TGTGCCAGCAGTCTGAAGTGGACTAGCGGGGGGTCATTAGATACGCAGTATTTT.

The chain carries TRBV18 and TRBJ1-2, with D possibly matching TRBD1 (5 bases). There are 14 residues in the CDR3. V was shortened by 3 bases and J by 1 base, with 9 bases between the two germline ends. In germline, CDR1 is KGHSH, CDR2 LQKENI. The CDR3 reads CASSPPGNNYGYTF. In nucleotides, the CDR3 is TGTGCCAGCTCACCCCCAGGGAATAACTATGGCTACACCTTC.

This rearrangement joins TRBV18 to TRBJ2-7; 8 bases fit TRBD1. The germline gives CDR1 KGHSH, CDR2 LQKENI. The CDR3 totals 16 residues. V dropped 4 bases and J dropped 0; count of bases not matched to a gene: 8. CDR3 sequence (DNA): TGTGCCAGCTCACAATCACAGGGGGTAGTCTCCTACGAGCAGTACTTC. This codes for CASSQSQGVVSYEQYF.

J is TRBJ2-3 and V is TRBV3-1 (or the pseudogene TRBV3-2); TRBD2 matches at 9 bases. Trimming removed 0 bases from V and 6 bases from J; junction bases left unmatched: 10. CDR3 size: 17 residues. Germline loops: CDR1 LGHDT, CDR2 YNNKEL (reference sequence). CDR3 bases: TGTGCCAGCAGCCAAGAGGTAGCGGGGGCCCCCAGGGATACGCAGTATTTT. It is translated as CASSQEVAGAPRDTQYF.

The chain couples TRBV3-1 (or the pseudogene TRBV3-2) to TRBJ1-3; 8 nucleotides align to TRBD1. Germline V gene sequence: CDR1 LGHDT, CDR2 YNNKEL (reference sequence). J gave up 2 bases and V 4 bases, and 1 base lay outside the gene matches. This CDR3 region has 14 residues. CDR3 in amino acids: CASSPTGAGNTIYF. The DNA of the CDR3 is TGTGCCAGCAGCCCGACAGGGGCTGGAAACACCATATATTTT.